This is a list of T cell receptor beta chains from one sample in a study of T cells expressing NK-cell markers. TCRdb re-called the 5' RACE reads; every CDR3 protein appears as one record, without DNA. The repertoire table contains just under 150,000 distinct CDR3 sequences. Material: blood T cells: a sorted CD56 or NKG2C T cell subset, CD4+ or CD8+ T cells, or bulk PBMC T cells (not recorded which). Receptor source: a young man in good health. CDR3s include the opening cysteine and the closing phenylalanine or tryptophan.

len	v_gene	j_gene	CDR3aa
15	TRBV4-1	TRBJ2-2	CASSQSEYGNGELFF
15	TRBV12-2	TRBJ2-1	CASRLDGGWRGEQFF
16	TRBV12-1	TRBJ2-6	CASSFSVGLGANVLTF
18	TRBV5-1	TRBJ2-1	CASSTAPVSSGAYNEQFF
15	TRBV4-2	TRBJ2-6	CASSHVGSGANVLTF
16	TRBV7-9	TRBJ2-1	CASSFVAGGLDNEQFF
14	TRBV24-1	TRBJ1-2	CATSDLGTDYGYTF
14	TRBV6-4	TRBJ2-3	CASRWTDGTDTQYF
13	TRBV20-1	TRBJ2-7	CSAFAPSSYEQYF
11	TRBV15	TRBJ1-4	CATSSQEKLFF
12	TRBV19	TRBJ2-7	CASKGGAYEQYF
15	TRBV19	TRBJ2-2	CASSIVKTVPGELFF
13	TRBV11-3	TRBJ1-1	CASSLGTGHEAFF
16	TRBV3-1	TRBJ2-7	CASSQDRGSGSYEQYF
13	TRBV5-1	TRBJ2-1	CASRLAGINEQFF
13	TRBV27	TRBJ1-1	CASSFVWGAEAFF
15	TRBV19	TRBJ2-7	CASSSGAATSYEQYF
14	TRBV12-3/TRBV12-4	TRBJ2-4	CASSSQLAKNIQYF
15	TRBV11-2	TRBJ2-7	CASSLGGGGYYEQYF
15	TRBV24-1	TRBJ2-2	CATSDPSAETGELFF
15	TRBV24-1	TRBJ2-5	CATSDMTSATETQYF
16	TRBV27	TRBJ2-1	CASSLPPRLDYNEQFF
13	TRBV5-5	TRBJ1-2	CASSSGGVYGYTF
12	TRBV19	TRBJ2-1	CASSIDFYEQFF
16	TRBV19	TRBJ2-2	CASSTPDRWNTGELFF
13	TRBV27	TRBJ2-7	CASRGGTGGEQYF
14	TRBV23-1	TRBJ2-7	CASGADRHEYEQYF
12	TRBV27	TRBJ1-4	CASSSLGGKLFF
16	TRBV4-2	TRBJ2-1	CASSQYPGGPGNEQFF
14	TRBV28	TRBJ1-2	CASSPTGMADGYTF
16	TRBV12-3/TRBV12-4	TRBJ2-5	CASSLKGRDYQETQYF
17	TRBV7-2	TRBJ2-1	CASSSQEGLAEYNEQFF
16	TRBV5-6	TRBJ2-1	CASSLDRQGSYNEQFF
14	TRBV5-1	TRBJ1-3	CASRQTASGNTIYF
16	TRBV5-5	TRBJ2-3	CASSKTTGWSTDTQYF
15	TRBV10-1	TRBJ2-1	CASSGSGRSSNEQFF
17	TRBV6-5	TRBJ2-5	CASSYTPLSSGQETQYF
20	TRBV18	TRBJ2-1	CASSPNPGLAGRVTYNEQFF
15	TRBV4-2	TRBJ2-3	CASSDRLAGTDTQYF
14	TRBV5-4	TRBJ2-5	CASKADYIQETQYF
19	TRBV24-1	TRBJ2-3	CATSDLSGAGTSVSDTQYF
18	TRBV10-3	TRBJ2-1	CAISPLAGVSYGYNEQFF
17	TRBV9	TRBJ2-1	CASSVEKPGVAYNEQFF
14	TRBV29-1	TRBJ1-1	CSVEVRESWVEAFF
17	TRBV29-1	TRBJ2-7	CSVEGPSGRASEYEQYF